A single TCR beta chain is shown here with its context. Per germline, CDR1 LGHNT and CDR2 FRNRAP. The CDR3 loop spans 15 amino acids. V was trimmed by 2 bases and J by 1 base, leaving 8 bases between them. This entry is derived from a study of OX40 agonist ivuxolimab in advanced cancers. Assay: immunoSEQ multiplex PCR; the TCRdb copy retains only in-frame clones and omits some. This table has about 86,000 clones, 91% appearing once. This chain uses TRBV12-5 with TRBJ2-2; D is undetermined. Sequencing used CD4+ or CD8+ T cells sorted from blood, obtained in a trial of the OX40 agonist ivuxolimab. The receptor was isolated from an adult with an advanced solid tumor such as melanoma, head and neck, liver or kidney cancer. The CDR3 nucleotides read TGTGCTAGTGGTTTGCCCCGACAGAACACCGGGGAGCTGTTTTTT. Its translation: CASGLPRQNTGELFF. Drawing the rest from reference TRBV12-5 and TRBJ2-2, the complete variable domain is DARVTQTPRHKVTEMGQEVTMRCQPILGHNTVFWYRQTMMQGLELLAYFRNRAPLDDSGMPKDRFSAEMPDATLATLKIQPSEPRDSAVYFCASGLPRQNTGELFFGEGSRLTVL.